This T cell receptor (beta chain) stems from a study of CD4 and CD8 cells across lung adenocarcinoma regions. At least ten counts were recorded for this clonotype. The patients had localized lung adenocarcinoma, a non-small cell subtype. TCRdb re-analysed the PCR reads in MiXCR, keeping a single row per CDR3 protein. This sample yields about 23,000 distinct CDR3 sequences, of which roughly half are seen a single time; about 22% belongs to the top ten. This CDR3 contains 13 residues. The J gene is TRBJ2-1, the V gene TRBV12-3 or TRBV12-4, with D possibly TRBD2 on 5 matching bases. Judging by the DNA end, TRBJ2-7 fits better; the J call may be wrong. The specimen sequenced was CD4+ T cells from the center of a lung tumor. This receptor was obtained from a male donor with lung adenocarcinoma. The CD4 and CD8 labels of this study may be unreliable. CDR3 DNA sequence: TGTGCCAGCAGTCTAGTACTAGGCTACGAGCAGTACTTC. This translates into CASSLVLGYEQYF.